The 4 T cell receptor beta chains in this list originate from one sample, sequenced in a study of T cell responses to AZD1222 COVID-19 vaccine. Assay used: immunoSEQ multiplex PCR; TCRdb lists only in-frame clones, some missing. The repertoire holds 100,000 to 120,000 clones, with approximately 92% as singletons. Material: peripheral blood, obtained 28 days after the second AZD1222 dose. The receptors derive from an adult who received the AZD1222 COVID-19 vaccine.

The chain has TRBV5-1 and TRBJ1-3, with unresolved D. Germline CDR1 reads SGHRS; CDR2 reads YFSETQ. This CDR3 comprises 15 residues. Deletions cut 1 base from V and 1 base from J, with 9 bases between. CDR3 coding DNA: TGCGCCAGCAGCTTGCAAGGAGGGTCTGGAAACACCATATATTTT. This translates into CASSLQGGSGNTIYF.

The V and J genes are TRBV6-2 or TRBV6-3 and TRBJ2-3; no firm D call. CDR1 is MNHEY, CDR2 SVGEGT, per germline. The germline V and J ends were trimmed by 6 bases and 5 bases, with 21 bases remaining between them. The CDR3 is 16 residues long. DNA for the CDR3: TGTGCCAGCAGCCTGGACGGTGGGGTCAAGATAGATACGCAGTATTTT. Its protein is CASSLDGGVKIDTQYF.

DNA of the CDR3: TGCGCCAGCAGCTTGTCCTGGACAGGGAACACCGGGGAGCTGTTTTTT. This encodes CASSLSWTGNTGELFF. The J gene is TRBJ2-2, the V gene TRBV5-1; 7 nucleotides match TRBD1. The germline V gene has CDR1 SGHRS and CDR2 YFSETQ. The CDR3 totals 16 residues. With V trimmed by 1 base and J by 1 base, 4 bases remained unmatched.

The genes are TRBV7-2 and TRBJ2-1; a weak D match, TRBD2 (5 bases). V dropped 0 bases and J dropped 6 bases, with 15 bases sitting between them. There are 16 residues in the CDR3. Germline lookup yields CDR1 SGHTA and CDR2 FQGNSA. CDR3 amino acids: CASSLAGVLPGNEQFF. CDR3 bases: TGTGCCAGCAGCTTAGCGGGAGTCCTACCTGGCAATGAGCAGTTCTTC.